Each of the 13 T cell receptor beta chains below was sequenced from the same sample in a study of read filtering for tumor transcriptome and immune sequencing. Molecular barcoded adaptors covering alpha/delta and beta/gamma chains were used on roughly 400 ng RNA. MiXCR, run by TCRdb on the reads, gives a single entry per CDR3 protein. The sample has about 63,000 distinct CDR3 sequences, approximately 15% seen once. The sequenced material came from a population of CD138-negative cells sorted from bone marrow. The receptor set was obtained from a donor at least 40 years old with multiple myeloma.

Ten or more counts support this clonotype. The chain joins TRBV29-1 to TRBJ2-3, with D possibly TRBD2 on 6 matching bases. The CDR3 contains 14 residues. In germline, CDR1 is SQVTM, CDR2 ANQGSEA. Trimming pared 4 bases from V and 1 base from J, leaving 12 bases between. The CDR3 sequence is CSVGDFLRTDTQYF. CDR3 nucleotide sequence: TGCAGCGTTGGGGACTTCCTTCGCACAGATACGCAGTATTTT.

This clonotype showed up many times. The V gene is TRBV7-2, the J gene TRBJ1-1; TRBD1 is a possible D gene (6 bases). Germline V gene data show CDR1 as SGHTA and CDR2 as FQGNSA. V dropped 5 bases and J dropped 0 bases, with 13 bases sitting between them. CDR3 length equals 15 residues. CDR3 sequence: CASSAGGRLNTEAFF. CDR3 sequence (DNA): TGTGCCAGCAGCGCCGGGGGGCGGTTGAACACTGAAGCTTTCTTT. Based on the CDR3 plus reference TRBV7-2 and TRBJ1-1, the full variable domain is GAGVSQSPSNKVTEKGKDVELRCDPISGHTALYWYRQSLGQGLEFLIYFQGNSAPDKSGLPSDRFSAERTGGSVSTLTIQRTQQEDSAVYLCASSAGGRLNTEAFFGQGTRLTVV.

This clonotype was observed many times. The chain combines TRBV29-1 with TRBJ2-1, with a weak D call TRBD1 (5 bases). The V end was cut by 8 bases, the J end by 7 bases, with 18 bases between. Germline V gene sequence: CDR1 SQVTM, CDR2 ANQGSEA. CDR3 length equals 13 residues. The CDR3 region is CSLFSRVRNEQFF. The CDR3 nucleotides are TGCAGCCTGTTCTCCAGGGTAAGGAATGAGCAGTTCTTC.

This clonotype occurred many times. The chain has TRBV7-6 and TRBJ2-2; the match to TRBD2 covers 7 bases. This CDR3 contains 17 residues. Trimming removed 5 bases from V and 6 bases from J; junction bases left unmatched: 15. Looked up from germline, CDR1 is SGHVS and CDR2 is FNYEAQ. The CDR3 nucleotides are TGTGCCAGCAGCCCTACCTCCGGGACGGGGGGAGCCGGGGAGCTGTTTTTT. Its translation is CASSPTSGTGGAGELFF.

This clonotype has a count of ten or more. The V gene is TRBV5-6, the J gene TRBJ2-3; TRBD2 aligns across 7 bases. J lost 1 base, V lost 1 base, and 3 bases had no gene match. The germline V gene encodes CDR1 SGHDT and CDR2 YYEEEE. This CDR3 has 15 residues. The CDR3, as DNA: TGTGCCAGCAGCTTGAGGACTAGTCGCACAGATACGCAGTATTTT. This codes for CASSLRTSRTDTQYF.

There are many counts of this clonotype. The CDR3 region is CASRTGGSGTEAFF. CDR3 in DNA: TGTGCCAGCAGGACAGGGGGCTCGGGCACTGAAGCTTTCTTT. The rearrangement joins TRBV6-5 to TRBJ1-1; 10 bases are shared with TRBD1. CDR3 length: 14 amino acids. V shed 6 bases, J shed 4 bases, and the junction held 5 bases outside the gene matches. Germline-derived CDR1 and CDR2 are MNHEY and SVGAGI.

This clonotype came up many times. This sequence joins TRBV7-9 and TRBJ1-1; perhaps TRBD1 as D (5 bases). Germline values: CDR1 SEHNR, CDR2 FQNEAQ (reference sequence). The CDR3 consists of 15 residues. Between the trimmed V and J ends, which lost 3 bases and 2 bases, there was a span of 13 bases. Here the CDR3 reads CASSFYRDLNTEAFF. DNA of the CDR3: TGTGCCAGCAGCTTTTACCGGGACCTCAACACTGAAGCTTTCTTT.

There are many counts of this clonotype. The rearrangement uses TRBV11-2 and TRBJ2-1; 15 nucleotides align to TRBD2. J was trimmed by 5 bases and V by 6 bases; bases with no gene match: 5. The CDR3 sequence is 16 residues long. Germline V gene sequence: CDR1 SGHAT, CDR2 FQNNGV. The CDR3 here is CASSYRTSGRDNEQFF. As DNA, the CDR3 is TGTGCCAGCAGTTACCGGACTAGCGGGAGGGACAATGAGCAGTTCTTC.

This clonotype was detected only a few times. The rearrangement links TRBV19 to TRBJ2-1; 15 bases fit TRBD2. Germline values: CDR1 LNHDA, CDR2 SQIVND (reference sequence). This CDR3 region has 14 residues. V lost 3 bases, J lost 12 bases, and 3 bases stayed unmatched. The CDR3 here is CASSILGLAGGQFF. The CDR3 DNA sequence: TGTGCCAGTAGTATCTTGGGACTAGCGGGAGGGCAGTTCTTC.

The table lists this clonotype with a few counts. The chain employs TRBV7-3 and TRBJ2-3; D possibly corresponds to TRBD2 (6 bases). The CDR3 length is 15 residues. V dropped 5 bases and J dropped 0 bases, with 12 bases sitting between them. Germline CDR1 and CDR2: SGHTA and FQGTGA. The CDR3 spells CASSHSGTSTDTQYF. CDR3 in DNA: TGTGCCAGCAGCCACTCCGGGACTAGCACAGATACGCAGTATTTT.

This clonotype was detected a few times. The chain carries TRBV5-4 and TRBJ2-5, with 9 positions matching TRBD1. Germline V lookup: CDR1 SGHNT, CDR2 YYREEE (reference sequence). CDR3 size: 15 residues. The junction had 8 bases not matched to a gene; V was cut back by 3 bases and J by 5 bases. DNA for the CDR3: TGTGCCAGCAGCTGGGGGACAGGGAAAACGGAGACCCAGTACTTC. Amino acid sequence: CASSWGTGKTETQYF. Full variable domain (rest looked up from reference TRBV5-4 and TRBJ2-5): ETGVTQSPTHLIKTRGQQVTLRCSSQSGHNTVSWYQQALGQGPQFIFQYYREEENGRGNFPPRFSGLQFPNYSSELNVNALELDDSALYLCASSWGTGKTETQYFGPGTRLLVL.

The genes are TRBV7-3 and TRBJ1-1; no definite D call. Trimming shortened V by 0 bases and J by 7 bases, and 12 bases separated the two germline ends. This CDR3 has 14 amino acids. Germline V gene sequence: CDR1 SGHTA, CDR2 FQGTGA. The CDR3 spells CASSLTGNLGEAFF. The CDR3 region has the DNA TGTGCCAGCAGCTTAACGGGCAACTTGGGTGAAGCTTTCTTT.

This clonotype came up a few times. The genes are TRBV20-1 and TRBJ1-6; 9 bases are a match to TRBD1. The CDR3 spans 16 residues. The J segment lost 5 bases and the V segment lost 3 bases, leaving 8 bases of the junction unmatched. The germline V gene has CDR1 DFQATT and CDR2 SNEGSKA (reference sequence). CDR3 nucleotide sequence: TGCAGTGCTAGGAGAATGGGACAGGGCGATAATTCACCCCTCCACTTT. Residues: CSARRMGQGDNSPLHF.